This T cell receptor (beta chain) was recovered during a study of shared clonotypes between healthy human individuals (dated by TCRdb to about 2020). Looking at the study overall: The cohort included a few men and a couple of women between 18 and 49 years of age. To estimate repertoire size and how much clonotypes are shared between individuals, the study performed deep sequencing of blood TCR repertoires from roughly five healthy adults. To increase sequencing depth and limit assay-specific biases, TCR repertoire library preparation and sequencing were carried out by different laboratories using diverse techniques. For each donor, CD4 naive and CD4 memory were each run on three plates, CD8 naive on two plates, and CD8 memory on one plate. Per donor, leukapheresis produced somewhere between about 0.9 and 9.5 billion PBMCs.

The paper's findings and limits, for the study overall: Because the study included a small number of donors, the genetic and exposure-history diversity represented was limited. Estimated clonotype richness was generally larger for naive than for memory subsets. Clonotypes shared by all four sorted-subset donors showed higher generation probabilities than non-shared clonotypes. Based on pairwise subsampling, the degree of clonotype sharing among donors was expected to be affected by sequencing depth. Incomplete sequencing was indicated by rarefaction of sorted-subset datasets, despite the large sequencing depth. Sampling was restricted to blood, and TCR repertoires in tissue are likely to differ from TCR repertoires in blood. About 5% of naive CD4, 3.5% of naive CD8, roughly 2.4% of memory CD4, and 0.4% of memory CD8 clonotypes were shared across four donors.

TCR CDR3 regions were amplified from genomic DNA by multiplex PCR using the deep immunoSEQ assay. Extracted genomic DNA from each cell subset was spread evenly across all wells of several immunoSEQ 96-well plates, with each plate serving as a replicate. Each replicate PCR for sorted subsets received roughly 200 ng genomic DNA, equal to about 30,000 T cell genomes. The purified libraries were quantified using a Qubit 3.0 fluorometer, sized with a Bioanalyzer 2100, and then quantified again using the KAPA Library Quantification kit. Every immunoSEQ 96-well plate was sequenced on a separate single-read 150-cycle Illumina NextSeq 550 flow cell. The authors' analysis ran thus. The immunoSEQ output contained only junctional sequences without quality scores, so filtering could not match that applied to full-length reads. Sequences were annotated with PyIR, a Python wrapper for IgBLAST v1.9, using IMGT germline references to assign V/J genes and CDR3. Reads were filtered out if the reads had weak V/J assignments (E-value above 1e-6), no CDR3, stop codons, out-of-frame junctions, or ambiguous translated residues. V3J clonotypes were defined by identical inferred V gene, J gene, and CDR3 amino acid sequence. To compute the percentage overlap between repertoires, the number of shared unique clonotypes was divided by the size of the smaller repertoire. Repertoire richness was assessed with RTK rarefaction, the Chao1 estimator, and Recon v2.1 estimates of unobserved clonotypes. OLGA was used to compute generation probabilities for all TCRbeta clonotypes that the gDNA method yielded from a few donors. Here the immuneACCESS table is served through TCRdb, limited to in-frame sequences with V and J called. Missing clones are a known gap in these copies; in checked studies unresolved V genes cover under half, and the rest lacks a known reason. V and J calls and clone size are copied from that table; D and trimming were computed from the DNA. Within this sample are 110,000 or so clones, with 68% of them counted one time only. The ten largest make up over 20% of the sample.

V loses 5 bases of germline sequence and J loses 5 bases, and the interval between the two ends is 18 bases. CDR1 and CDR2 are read off the germline V gene as MNHEY and SVGAGI. The cysteine opens and the phenylalanine closes a CDR3 of 15 amino acids. The read is trimmed to its CDR3 DNA, 45 bases read in frame from base 1. Points on this clone: Its antigen remains unidentified. No much larger clone exists at a distance of one base, and base qualities are not known.

The donors were healthy, HIV-negative adults with no recently reported acute infections or vaccinations. Every donor was a Caucasian adult residing in Nashville, Tennessee, USA. The CD8 memory samples were a combination of magnetically selected CD45RO+ cells and CCR7-negative CD45RA+ effector memory (TemRA) cells. Blood was obtained by leukapheresis, after which PBMCs were separated by Ficoll-Histopaque density gradient centrifugation and cryopreserved in liquid nitrogen vapor phase. Analytical flow cytometry was used to check the purity and quantity of every magnetically sorted T cell population. From each sorted fraction, genomic DNA was isolated and quantified by UV absorbance on a Nanodrop 2000c.

This TCR was recovered from a woman in her 30s in good health. What was sequenced was memory CD8+ T cells sorted from blood. In light of the paper, this sample's cell subset or site label describes: CD45RO+ cells pooled with CCR7-negative TemRA cells. The chain was built from TRBV6-5 and TRBJ1-2; TRBD1 could be the D gene, as 6 bases match. The CDR3 has the sequence CASSPFSGAPYGYTF. The nucleotide sequence reads as follows: TGTGCCAGCAGTCCTTTCTCGGGGGCGCCGTATGGCTACACCTTC.